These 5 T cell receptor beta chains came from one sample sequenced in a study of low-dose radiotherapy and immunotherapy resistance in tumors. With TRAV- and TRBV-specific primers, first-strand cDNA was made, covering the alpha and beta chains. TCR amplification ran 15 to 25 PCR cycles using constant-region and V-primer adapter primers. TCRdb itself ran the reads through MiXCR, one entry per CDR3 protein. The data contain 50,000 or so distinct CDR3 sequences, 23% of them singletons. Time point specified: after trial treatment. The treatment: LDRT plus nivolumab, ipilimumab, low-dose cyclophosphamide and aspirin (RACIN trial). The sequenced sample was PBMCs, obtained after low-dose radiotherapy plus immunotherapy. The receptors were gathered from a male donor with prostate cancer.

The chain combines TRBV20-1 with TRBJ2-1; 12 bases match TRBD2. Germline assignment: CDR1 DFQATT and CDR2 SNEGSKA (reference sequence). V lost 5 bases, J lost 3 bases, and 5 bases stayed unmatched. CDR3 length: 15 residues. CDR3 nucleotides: TGCAGTGCTCCTCGGACTAGCGGGGACTACAATGAGCAGTTCTTC. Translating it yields CSAPRTSGDYNEQFF.

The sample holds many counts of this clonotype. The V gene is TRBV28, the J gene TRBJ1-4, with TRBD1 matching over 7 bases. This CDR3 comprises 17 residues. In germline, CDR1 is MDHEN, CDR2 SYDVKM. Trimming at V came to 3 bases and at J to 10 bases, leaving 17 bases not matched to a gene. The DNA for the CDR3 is TGTGCCAGCAGTTTTGGTTTAGGGGGGACAGCATCCGGAAAACTGTTTTTT. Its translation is CASSFGLGGTASGKLFF.

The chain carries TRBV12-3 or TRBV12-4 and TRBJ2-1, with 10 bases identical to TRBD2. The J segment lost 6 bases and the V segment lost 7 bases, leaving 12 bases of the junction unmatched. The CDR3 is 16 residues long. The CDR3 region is CASTLGLASGGNEQFF. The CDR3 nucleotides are TGTGCCAGCACCCTAGGCCTGGCTAGCGGGGGCAATGAGCAGTTCTTC.

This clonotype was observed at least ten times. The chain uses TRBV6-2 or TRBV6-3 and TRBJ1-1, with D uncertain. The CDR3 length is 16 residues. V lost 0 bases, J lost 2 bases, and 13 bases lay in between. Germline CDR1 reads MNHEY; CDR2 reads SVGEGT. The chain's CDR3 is CASSYSVIGRNTEAFF. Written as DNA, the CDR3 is TGTGCCAGCAGTTACTCTGTTATCGGGAGAAACACTGAAGCTTTCTTT.

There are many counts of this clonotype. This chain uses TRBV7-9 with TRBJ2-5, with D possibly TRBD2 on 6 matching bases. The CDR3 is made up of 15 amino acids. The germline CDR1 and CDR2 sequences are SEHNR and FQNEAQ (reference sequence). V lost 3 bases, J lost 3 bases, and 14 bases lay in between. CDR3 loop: CASSLEGIPKETQYF. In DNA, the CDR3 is TGTGCCAGCAGCTTGGAGGGGATTCCGAAAGAGACCCAGTACTTC. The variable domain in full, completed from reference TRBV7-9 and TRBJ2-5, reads DTGVSQNPRHKITKRGQNVTFRCDPISEHNRLYWYRQTLGQGPEFLTYFQNEAQLEKSRLLSDRFSAERPKGSFSTLEIQRTEQGDSAMYLCASSLEGIPKETQYFGPGTRLLVL.